This T cell receptor beta chain was found in a study of T cells expressing NK-cell markers. Overall study: Investigators obtained TCR beta repertoires from sorted CD3+CD56+NKG2C+, CD3+CD56+NKG2C- and CD3+CD56-NKG2C+ T cells.

Study-level points and caveats: Of the CD8+ T cell pool in five or six donors, roughly 1.0-8% was accounted for by dominant NKG2C+ clonotypes.

Turning to this clonotype: Its antigen is not identified.

The germline V gene encodes CDR1 LGHNA and CDR2 YSLEER. The CDR3 length is 13 residues. 5'RACE template switching with UMIs generated TCR beta cDNA. TCRdb derives one entry per CDR3 protein from the 5' RACE reads, leaving out DNA. Recorded for this sample: 500,000 to 600,000 distinct CDR3 sequences. This TCR was recovered from a man aged 18 to 29 in good health. Input material: blood T cells: a sorted CD56 or NKG2C T cell subset, CD4+ or CD8+ T cells, or bulk PBMC T cells (not recorded which). This rearrangement joins TRBV4-3 to TRBJ2-1. CDR3 region: CASSAIGDTEQFF.